The next 22 T cell receptor beta chains were all read from a single sample in a study of shared clonotypes between healthy human individuals. Sequencing was performed with immunoSEQ multiplex PCR; in TCRdb, only in-frame clones are kept and a portion is missing. Among some 2 million clones listed, 85% to 95% were seen once. Sequenced sample: naive CD4+ T cells sorted from blood. Subset indicated: CD45RA+ positively selected. These receptor sequences come from a man between 18 and 35 years old in good health.

The chain has TRBV6-6 and TRBJ1-2, with 7 bases fitting TRBD1. The V gene's germline CDR1 is MNHNY and CDR2 SVGAGI (reference sequence). The CDR3 consists of 13 residues. The V and J ends lost 11 bases and 2 bases, in that order; junction bases with no gene match: 8. The DNA of the CDR3 is TGTGCCTCTAGCAGGGGGGAGAACTATGGCTACACCTTC. As protein: CASSRGENYGYTF.

The genes are TRBV5-8 and TRBJ2-2; the D is unclear. The CDR3 is made up of 14 amino acids. Deletions cut 9 bases from V and 7 bases from J, with 19 bases between. Looked up from germline, CDR1 is SGHTS and CDR2 is YDEGEE. CDR3 sequence (DNA): TGTGCCACCGTCGGAGTCCCGAGCAGCGGGGAGCTGTTTTTT. Amino acid sequence: CATVGVPSSGELFF.

The chain has TRBV11-3 and TRBJ2-3; D possibly uses TRBD1 or TRBD2 (5 bases each). Per the germline V gene, CDR1 is SGHNT and CDR2 is YENEEA. The CDR3 runs 14 residues. V was shortened by 5 bases and J by 2 bases, with 11 bases between the two germline ends. DNA of the CDR3: TGTGCCAGCAGCGACGGGACCGACACAGATACGCAGTATTTT. Amino acid sequence: CASSDGTDTDTQYF. Drawing the rest from reference TRBV11-3 and TRBJ2-3, the complete variable domain is EAGVVQSPRYKIIEKKQPVAFWCNPISGHNTLYWYLQNLGQGPELLIRYENEEAVDDSQLPKDRFSAERLKGVDSTLKIQPAELGDSAVYLCASSDGTDTDTQYFGPGTRLTVL.

The rearrangement links TRBV19 to TRBJ1-2; 11 bases are shared with TRBD1. Trimming at V came to 9 bases and at J to 3 bases, leaving 6 bases not matched to a gene. Germline CDR1 reads LNHDA; CDR2 reads SQIVND (reference sequence). The length of the CDR3 is 14 residues. The CDR3 DNA follows: TGTGCCAGCCAGGACAGGGGGCCCGACTATGGCTACACCTTC. Its translation is CASQDRGPDYGYTF.

The V gene is TRBV30, the J gene TRBJ2-3; 11 bases are a match to TRBD2. The CDR3 length is 17 residues. Germline CDR1 reads GTSNPN; CDR2 reads SVGIG (reference sequence). V shed 2 bases, J shed 0 bases, and the junction held 7 bases outside the gene matches. CDR3 in amino acids: CAWSFLLAGVSTDTQYF. In DNA form, the CDR3 reads TGTGCCTGGAGTTTCCTACTAGCGGGGGTTAGCACAGATACGCAGTATTTT.

This clone showed up many times. The chain couples TRBV28 to TRBJ1-5; D uncertain. Germline V gene lookup returns CDR1 MDHEN and CDR2 SYDVKM. V lost 9 bases to trimming and J lost 4 bases, with 10 bases between them. The CDR3 has 12 residues. In DNA, the CDR3 is TGTGCCAGTCAGGTGAGAAATCAGCCCCAGCATTTT. It translates to CASQVRNQPQHF.

A note on this clone: A much larger clone differs from this one at a single base, so this may be a read error. The CDR3 ends on some other residue instead of the conserved phenylalanine or tryptophan, so this is likely a read error. It is unclear where the CDR3 begins or ends on the DNA, so no DNA is shown, and the CDR3 is as TCRdb lists it. At the DNA level, this CDR3 is encoded by other sequences in the same sample as well. The chain recombines TRBV29-1 with TRBJ1-6. CDR1 and CDR2 (germline): SQVTM, ANQGSEA. The CDR3 sequence runs 8 residues, both termini included. The CDR3: CSVEDWRS.

CDR3 DNA: TGTGCCAGCAGTGAAAGAAGGAGCTCCTACAATGAGCAGTTCTTC. Its protein is CASSERRSSYNEQFF. The chain employs TRBV6-1 and TRBJ2-1; D remains ambiguous. V lost 2 bases and J lost 0, with 8 bases in between. This CDR3 is built from 15 residues. Germline V CDR1 and CDR2: MNHNS, SASEGT.

The rearrangement joins TRBV18 to TRBJ2-1, with 8 nucleotides matching TRBD1. The V and J ends lost 3 bases and 5 bases, in that order; junction bases with no gene match: 18. The germline V gene encodes CDR1 KGHSH and CDR2 LQKENI. The CDR3 length is 19 residues. The CDR3 loop reads CASSPMGQVGFISDNEQFF. The CDR3 region has the DNA TGTGCCAGCTCACCCATGGGACAGGTAGGCTTTATTTCGGACAATGAGCAGTTCTTC.

The chain carries TRBV7-9 and TRBJ1-2; 9 nucleotides match TRBD1. With 5 bases clipped from V and 2 bases from J, the junction kept 6 bases outside the gene matches. Germline V CDR1 and CDR2: SEHNR, FQNEAQ (reference sequence). The CDR3 length is 15 residues. CDR3 coding DNA: TGTGCCAGCAGCAACCGGGACAGGGCGAACTATGGCTACACCTTC. Translating it yields CASSNRDRANYGYTF.

The genes are TRBV6-5 and TRBJ1-1; D may be TRBD1 (5 bases). CDR1 MNHEY and CDR2 SVGAGI come from the germline V gene. The CDR3 is 13 residues long. Trimming pared 2 bases from V and 10 bases from J, leaving 14 bases between. The CDR3 nucleotides are TGTGCCAGCAGTTACAACCCGGGGACCAGAGCTTTCTTT. This sequence encodes CASSYNPGTRAFF.

This clone is a singleton in its sample. The rearrangement joins TRBV4-3 to TRBJ1-5; no clear D. V was trimmed by 0 bases and J by 6 bases, leaving 6 bases between them. CDR1 is LGHNA and CDR2 is YSLEER in the germline V gene. The CDR3 length is 13 residues. This chain's CDR3 is CASSQERAQPQHF. CDR3 sequence (DNA): TGCGCCAGCAGCCAAGAGCGGGCTCAGCCCCAGCATTTT.

The J gene is TRBJ2-1, the V gene TRBV7-9; 10 bases map to TRBD2. V was clipped by 5 bases and J by 0 bases; unmatched bases: 7. This CDR3 region has 17 residues. The V gene's germline CDR1 is SEHNR and CDR2 FQNEAQ (reference sequence). CDR3 region: CASSAKGLASSYNEQFF. The CDR3 region has the DNA TGTGCCAGCAGCGCAAAGGGACTAGCGAGCTCCTACAATGAGCAGTTCTTC.

V usage is TRBV5-1 and J usage is TRBJ2-5; the D gene is possibly TRBD2 (5 bases). Trimming took off 5 bases at V and 5 bases at J, with 13 bases between the two ends. The CDR3 totals 13 residues. Germline V lookup: CDR1 SGHRS, CDR2 YFSETQ. The CDR3 DNA reads as TGCGCCAGCAGACAGCCCCGAGGGGAGACCCAGTACTTC. Amino acid sequence: CASRQPRGETQYF. The complete variable domain, with remaining parts taken from reference TRBV5-1 and TRBJ2-5, reads KAGVTQTPRYLIKTRGQQVTLSCSPISGHRSVSWYQQTPGQGLQFLFEYFSETQRNKGNFPGRFSGRQFSNSRSEMNVSTLELGDSALYLCASRQPRGETQYFGPGTRLLVL.

V gene TRBV11-2 combines with J gene TRBJ2-5, with D hard to call. Germline V lookup: CDR1 SGHAT, CDR2 FQNNGV. The CDR3 contains 14 residues. The ends were cut back, 5 bases at V and 0 bases at J, with 10 bases in the middle. The CDR3 loop is CASSLRWYQETQYF. The CDR3 DNA reads as TGTGCCAGCAGCCTAAGATGGTACCAAGAGACCCAGTACTTC.

The gene calls are TRBV18 and TRBJ2-1, with 7 bases lining up with TRBD2. CDR3 length equals 15 residues. Germline CDR1 and CDR2: KGHSH and LQKENI. The ends lost 2 bases at V and 4 bases at J; junction bases unmatched: 5. CDR3 sequence reads: CASSPWLAAYNEQFF. CDR3 sequence (DNA): TGTGCCAGCTCACCATGGCTAGCGGCTTACAATGAGCAGTTCTTC.

The chain joins TRBV5-1 to TRBJ2-1; 7 nucleotides align to TRBD2. Germline V gives CDR1 SGHRS, CDR2 YFSETQ. CDR3 length equals 15 residues. The junction had 4 bases not matched to a gene; V was cut back by 0 bases and J by 4 bases. The CDR3: CASSLASGLYNEQFF. The CDR3 nucleotides read TGCGCCAGCAGCTTGGCTAGCGGCCTATACAATGAGCAGTTCTTC.

The rearrangement links TRBV27 to TRBJ1-4, with 7 bases identical to TRBD1. CDR3 length: 16 amino acids. The V segment lost 6 bases and the J segment 3 bases; nucleotides outside the gene matches: 10. Per the germline V gene, CDR1 is MNHEY and CDR2 is SMNVEV (reference sequence). CDR3 DNA sequence: TGTGCCAGCAGATCAAACCCGGGACAGCCTAATGAAAAACTGTTTTTT. It encodes CASRSNPGQPNEKLFF.

This chain joins TRBV19 and TRBJ2-7; D tentatively fits TRBD1 or TRBD2 (5 bases each). Germline CDR1 is LNHDA and CDR2 is SQIVND (reference sequence). This CDR3 has 14 amino acids. Trimming stripped 2 bases from V and 6 bases from J, with 14 bases between. The CDR3 DNA sequence: TGTGCCAGTAGTATAAGGTATATGGGGACCGAGCAGTACTTC. Amino acids: CASSIRYMGTEQYF.

Regarding this clone: Other DNA sequences in this sample translate to the same CDR3. J is TRBJ1-5 and V is TRBV2; D not certain. The CDR3 totals 15 residues. CDR1 SNHLY and CDR2 FYNNEI come from the germline V gene. The V gene lost 1 base and the J gene lost 0 bases, with 7 bases spanning the gap. CDR3 amino acids: CASSEGPYSNQPQHF. CDR3 nucleotides: TGTGCCAGCAGTGAAGGACCTTATAGCAATCAGCCCCAGCATTTT.

The rearrangement uses TRBV30 and TRBJ1-4; TRBD1 agrees at 10 bases. The CDR3 length is 18 residues. V lost 2 bases to trimming and J lost 0 bases; unmatched junction nucleotides: 9. Germline V gene sequence: CDR1 GTSNPN, CDR2 SVGIG (reference sequence). CDR3 loop: CAWSRRQGAVATNEKLFF. CDR3 bases: TGTGCCTGGAGTCGACGACAGGGGGCTGTTGCAACTAATGAAAAACTGTTTTTT.

CDR3 nucleotides: TGTGCCAGCAGGACGGACAGGAGCACAGATACGCAGTATTTT. Amino acids: CASRTDRSTDTQYF. This chain uses TRBV2 with TRBJ2-3; TRBD1 matches 7 bases. CDR3 length: 14 amino acids. The germline gives CDR1 SNHLY, CDR2 FYNNEI. Germline trimming cut 6 bases from V and 0 bases from J; bases unmatched to any gene: 3.